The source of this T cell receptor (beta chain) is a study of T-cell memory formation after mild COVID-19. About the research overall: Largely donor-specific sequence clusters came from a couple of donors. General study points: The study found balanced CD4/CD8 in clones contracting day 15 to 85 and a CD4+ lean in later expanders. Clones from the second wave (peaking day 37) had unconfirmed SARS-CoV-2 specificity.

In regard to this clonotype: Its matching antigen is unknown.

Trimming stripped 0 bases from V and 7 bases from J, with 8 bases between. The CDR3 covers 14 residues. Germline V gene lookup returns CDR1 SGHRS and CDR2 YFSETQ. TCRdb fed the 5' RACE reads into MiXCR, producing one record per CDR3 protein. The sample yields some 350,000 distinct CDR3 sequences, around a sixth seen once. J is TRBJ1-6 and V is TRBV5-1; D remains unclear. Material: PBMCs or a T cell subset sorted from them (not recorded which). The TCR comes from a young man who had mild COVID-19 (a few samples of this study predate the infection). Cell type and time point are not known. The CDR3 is CASSLVGGNSPLHF. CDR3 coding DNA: TGCGCCAGCAGCTTGGTCGGTGGAAATTCACCCCTCCACTTT.